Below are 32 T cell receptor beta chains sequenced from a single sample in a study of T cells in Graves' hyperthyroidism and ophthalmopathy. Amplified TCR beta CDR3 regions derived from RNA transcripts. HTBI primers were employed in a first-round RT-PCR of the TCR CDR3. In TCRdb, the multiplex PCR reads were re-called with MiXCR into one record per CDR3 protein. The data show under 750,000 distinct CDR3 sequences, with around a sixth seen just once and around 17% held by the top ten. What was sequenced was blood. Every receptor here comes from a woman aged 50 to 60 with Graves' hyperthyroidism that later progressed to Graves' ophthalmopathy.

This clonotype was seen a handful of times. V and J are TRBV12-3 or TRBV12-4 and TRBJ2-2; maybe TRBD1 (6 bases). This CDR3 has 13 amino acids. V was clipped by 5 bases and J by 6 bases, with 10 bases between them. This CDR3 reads CASSPGVPGELFF. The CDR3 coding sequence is TGTGCCAGCAGTCCAGGGGTCCCCGGGGAGCTGTTTTTT.

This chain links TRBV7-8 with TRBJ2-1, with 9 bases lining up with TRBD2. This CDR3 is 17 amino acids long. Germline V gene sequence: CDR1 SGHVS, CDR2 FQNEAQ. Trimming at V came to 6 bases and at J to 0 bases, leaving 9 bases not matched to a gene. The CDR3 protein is CASRQGAGGRSYNEQFF. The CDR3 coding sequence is TGTGCCAGCAGACAAGGGGCGGGGGGGCGCTCCTACAATGAGCAGTTCTTC.

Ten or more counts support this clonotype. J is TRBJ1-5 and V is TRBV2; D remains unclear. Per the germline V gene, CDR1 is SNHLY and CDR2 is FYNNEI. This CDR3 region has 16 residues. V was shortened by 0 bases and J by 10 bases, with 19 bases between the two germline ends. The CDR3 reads CASSEALGDIANPQHF. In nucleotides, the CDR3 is TGTGCCAGCAGTGAAGCGCTCGGCGATATCGCAAACCCCCAGCATTTT.

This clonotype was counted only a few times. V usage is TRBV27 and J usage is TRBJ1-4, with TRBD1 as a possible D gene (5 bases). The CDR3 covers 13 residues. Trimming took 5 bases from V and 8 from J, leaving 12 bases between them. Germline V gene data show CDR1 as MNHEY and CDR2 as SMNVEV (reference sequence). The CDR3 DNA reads TGTGCCAGCAGTAAGCTTCCAGGGGAAAAACTGTTTTTT. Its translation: CASSKLPGEKLFF.

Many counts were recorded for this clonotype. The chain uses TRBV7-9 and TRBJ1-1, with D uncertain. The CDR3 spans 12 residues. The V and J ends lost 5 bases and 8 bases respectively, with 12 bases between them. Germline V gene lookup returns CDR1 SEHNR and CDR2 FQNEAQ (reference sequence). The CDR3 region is CASSLGRPEAFF. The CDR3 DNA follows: TGTGCCAGCAGCCTAGGACGCCCGGAAGCTTTCTTT.

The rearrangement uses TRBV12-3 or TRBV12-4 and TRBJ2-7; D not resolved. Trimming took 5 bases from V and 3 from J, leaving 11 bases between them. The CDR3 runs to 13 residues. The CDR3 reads CASSPLDNYEQYF. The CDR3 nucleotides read TGTGCCAGCAGTCCACTCGATAACTACGAGCAGTACTTC.

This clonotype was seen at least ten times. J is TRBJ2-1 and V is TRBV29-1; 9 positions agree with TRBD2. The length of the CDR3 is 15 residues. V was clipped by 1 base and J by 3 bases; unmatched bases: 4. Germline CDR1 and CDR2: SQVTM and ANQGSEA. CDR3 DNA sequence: TGCAGCGTTGAAGTGGCTAGCGGGGTCTACAATGAGCAGTTCTTC. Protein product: CSVEVASGVYNEQFF.

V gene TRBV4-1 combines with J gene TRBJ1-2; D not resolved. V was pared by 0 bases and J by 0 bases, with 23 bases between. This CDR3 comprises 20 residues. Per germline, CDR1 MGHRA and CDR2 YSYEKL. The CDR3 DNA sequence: TGCGCCAGCAGCCAAGAGTCGGAAAACCGGCCTTGGAGGGCTAACTATGGCTACACCTTC. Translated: CASSQESENRPWRANYGYTF.

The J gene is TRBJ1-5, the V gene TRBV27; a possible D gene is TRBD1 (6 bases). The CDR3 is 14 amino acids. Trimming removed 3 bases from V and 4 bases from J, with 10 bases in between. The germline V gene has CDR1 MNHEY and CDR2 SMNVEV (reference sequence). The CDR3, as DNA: TGTGCCAGCAGTTTTCGGGGGGCTAATCAGCCCCAGCATTTT. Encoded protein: CASSFRGANQPQHF.

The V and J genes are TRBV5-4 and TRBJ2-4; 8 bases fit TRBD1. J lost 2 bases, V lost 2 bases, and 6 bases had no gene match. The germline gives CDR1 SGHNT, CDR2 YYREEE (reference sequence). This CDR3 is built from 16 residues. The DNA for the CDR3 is TGTGCCAGCAGCTTTAGACAGGGGAGGACCAAAAACATTCAGTACTTC. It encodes CASSFRQGRTKNIQYF.

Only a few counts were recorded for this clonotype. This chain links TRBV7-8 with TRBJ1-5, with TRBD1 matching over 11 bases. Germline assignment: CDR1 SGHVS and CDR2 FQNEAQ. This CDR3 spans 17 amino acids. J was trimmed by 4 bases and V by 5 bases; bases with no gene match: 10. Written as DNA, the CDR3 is TGTGCCAGCAGCCCAAGCGGACAGGGGGCTCGTAATCAGCCCCAGCATTTT. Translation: CASSPSGQGARNQPQHF. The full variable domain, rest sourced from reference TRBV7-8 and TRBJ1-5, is GAGVSQSPRYKVAKRGQDVALRCDPISGHVSLFWYQQALGQGPEFLTYFQNEAQLDKSGLPSDRFFAERPEGSVSTLKIQRTQQEDSAVYLCASSPSGQGARNQPQHFGDGTRLSIL.

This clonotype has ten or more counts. CDR3 nucleotide sequence: TGTGCCAGCAGCCGAGATGGGGGGGCGAGGCTGTATGGCTACACCTTC. Its protein is CASSRDGGARLYGYTF. V and J are TRBV11-2 and TRBJ1-2; D may be TRBD1 (6 bases). The CDR3 has 16 residues. Germline CDR1 reads SGHAT; CDR2 reads FQNNGV. Trimming shortened V by 5 bases and J by 5 bases, and 21 bases separated the two germline ends.

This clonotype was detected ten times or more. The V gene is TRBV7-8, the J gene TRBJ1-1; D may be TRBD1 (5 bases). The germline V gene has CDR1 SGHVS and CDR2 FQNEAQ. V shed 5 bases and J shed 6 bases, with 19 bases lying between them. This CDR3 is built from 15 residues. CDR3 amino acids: CASSLYEGRVSEAFF. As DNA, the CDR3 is TGTGCCAGCAGCCTATATGAGGGGCGCGTATCTGAAGCTTTCTTT.

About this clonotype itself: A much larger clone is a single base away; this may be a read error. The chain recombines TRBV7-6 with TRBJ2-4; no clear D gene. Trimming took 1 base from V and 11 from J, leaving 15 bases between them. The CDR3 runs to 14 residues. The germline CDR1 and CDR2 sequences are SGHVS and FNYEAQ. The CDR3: CASSLVPGRDVQYF. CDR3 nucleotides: TGTGCCAGCAGCTTAGTACCAGGAAGAGACGTTCAGTACTTC.

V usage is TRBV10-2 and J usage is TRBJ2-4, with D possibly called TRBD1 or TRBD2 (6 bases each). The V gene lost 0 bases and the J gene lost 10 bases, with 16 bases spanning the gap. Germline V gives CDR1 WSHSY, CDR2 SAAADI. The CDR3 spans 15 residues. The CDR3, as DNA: TGCGCCAGCAGTGAGTCGATGGGCAGGGGAGGAATTCAGTACTTC. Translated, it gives CASSESMGRGGIQYF.

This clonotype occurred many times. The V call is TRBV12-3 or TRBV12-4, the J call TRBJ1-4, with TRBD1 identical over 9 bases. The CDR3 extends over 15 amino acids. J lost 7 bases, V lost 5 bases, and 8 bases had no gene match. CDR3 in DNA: TGTGCCAGCAGTCTCCGGGACAGGGCAGGTGAAAAACTGTTTTTT. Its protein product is CASSLRDRAGEKLFF.

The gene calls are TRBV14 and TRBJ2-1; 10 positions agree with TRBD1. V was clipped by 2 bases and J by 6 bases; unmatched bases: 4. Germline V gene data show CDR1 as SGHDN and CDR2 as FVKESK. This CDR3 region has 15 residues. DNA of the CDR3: TGTGCCAGCAGCCAACGGGACAGGGGAATCAATGAGCAGTTCTTC. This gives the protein CASSQRDRGINEQFF.

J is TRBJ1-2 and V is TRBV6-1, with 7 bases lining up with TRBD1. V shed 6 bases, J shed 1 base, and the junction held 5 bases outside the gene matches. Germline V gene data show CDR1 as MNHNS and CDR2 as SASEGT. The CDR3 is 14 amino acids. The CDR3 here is CASSLQGLNYGYTF. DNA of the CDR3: TGTGCCAGCAGCTTACAGGGGCTTAACTATGGCTACACCTTC.

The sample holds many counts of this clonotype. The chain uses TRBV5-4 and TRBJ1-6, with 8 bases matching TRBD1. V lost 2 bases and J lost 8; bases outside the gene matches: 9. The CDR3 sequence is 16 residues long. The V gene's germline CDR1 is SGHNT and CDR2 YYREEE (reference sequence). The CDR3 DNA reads TGTGCCAGCAGCTTAAGAGCGGACAGGGCGTATTCACCCCTCCACTTT. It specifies CASSLRADRAYSPLHF.

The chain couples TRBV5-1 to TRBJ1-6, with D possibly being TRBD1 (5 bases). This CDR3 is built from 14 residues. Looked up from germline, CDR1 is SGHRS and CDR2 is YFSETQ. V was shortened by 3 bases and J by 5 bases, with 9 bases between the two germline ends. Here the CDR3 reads CASSWDVHNSPLHF. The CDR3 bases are TGCGCCAGCAGCTGGGACGTCCATAATTCACCCCTCCACTTT.

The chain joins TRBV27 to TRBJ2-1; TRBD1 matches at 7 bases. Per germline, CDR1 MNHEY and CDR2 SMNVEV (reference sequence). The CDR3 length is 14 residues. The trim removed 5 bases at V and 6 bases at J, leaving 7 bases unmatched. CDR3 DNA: TGTGCCAGCAGTCCGACAGGGAATGGCAATGAGCAGTTCTTC. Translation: CASSPTGNGNEQFF.

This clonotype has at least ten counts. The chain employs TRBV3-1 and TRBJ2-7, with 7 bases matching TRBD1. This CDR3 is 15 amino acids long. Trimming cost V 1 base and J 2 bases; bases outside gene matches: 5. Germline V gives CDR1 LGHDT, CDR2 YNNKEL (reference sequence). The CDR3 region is CASSQATGLTYEQYF. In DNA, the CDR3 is TGTGCCAGCAGCCAAGCGACAGGGCTTACCTACGAGCAGTACTTC.

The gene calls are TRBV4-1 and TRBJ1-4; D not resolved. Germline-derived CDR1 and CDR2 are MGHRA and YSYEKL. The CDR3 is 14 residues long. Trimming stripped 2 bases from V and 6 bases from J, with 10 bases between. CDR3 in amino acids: CASSQRREDEKLFF. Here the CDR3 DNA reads TGCGCCAGCAGCCAACGTAGGGAGGATGAAAAACTGTTTTTT.

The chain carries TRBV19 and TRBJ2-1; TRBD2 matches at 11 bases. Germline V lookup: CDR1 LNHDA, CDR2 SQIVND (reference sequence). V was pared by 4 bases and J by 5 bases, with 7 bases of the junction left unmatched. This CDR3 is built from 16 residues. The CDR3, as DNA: TGTGCCAGTAGTAGCATTAGCGGGGGGGAAAACAATGAGCAGTTCTTC. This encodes CASSSISGGENNEQFF. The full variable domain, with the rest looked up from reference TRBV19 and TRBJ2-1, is DGGITQSPKYLFRKEGQNVTLSCEQNLNHDAMYWYRQDPGQGLRLIYYSQIVNDFQKGDIAEGYSVSREKKESFPLTVTSAQKNPTAFYLCASSSISGGENNEQFFGPGTRLTVL.

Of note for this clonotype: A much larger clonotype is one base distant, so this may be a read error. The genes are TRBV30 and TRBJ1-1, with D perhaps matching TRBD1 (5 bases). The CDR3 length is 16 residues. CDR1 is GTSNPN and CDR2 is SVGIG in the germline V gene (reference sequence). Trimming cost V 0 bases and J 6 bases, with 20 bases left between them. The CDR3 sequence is CAWSVHNKGPFSEAFF. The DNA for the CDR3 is TGTGCCTGGAGTGTACACAACAAGGGGCCGTTCTCTGAAGCTTTCTTT.

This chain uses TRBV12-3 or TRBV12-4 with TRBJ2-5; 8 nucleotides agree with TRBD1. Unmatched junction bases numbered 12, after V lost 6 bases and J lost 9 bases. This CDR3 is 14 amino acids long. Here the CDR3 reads CASSLGTGTVPQYF. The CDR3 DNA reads TGTGCCAGCAGCCTCGGGACAGGCACAGTGCCCCAGTACTTC.

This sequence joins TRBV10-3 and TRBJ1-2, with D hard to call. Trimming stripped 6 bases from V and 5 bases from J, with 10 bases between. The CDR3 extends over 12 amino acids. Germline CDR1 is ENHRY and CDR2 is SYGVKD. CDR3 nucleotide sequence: TGTGCCATCAGCACAGATTCTTATGGCTACACCTTC. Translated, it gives CAISTDSYGYTF.

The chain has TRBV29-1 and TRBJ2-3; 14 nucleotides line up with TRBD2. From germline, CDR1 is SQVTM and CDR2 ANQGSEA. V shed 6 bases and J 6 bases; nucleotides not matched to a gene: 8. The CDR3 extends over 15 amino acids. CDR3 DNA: TGCAGCGTCTTAACCCGACTAGCGGGGGGGGATACGCAGTATTTT. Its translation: CSVLTRLAGGDTQYF.

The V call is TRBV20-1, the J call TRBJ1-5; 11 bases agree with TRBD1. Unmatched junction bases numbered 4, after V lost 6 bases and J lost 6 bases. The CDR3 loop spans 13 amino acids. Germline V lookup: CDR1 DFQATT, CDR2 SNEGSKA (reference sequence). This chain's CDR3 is CSAVDRGLQPQHF. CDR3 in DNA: TGCAGTGCAGTGGACAGGGGGCTTCAGCCCCAGCATTTT.

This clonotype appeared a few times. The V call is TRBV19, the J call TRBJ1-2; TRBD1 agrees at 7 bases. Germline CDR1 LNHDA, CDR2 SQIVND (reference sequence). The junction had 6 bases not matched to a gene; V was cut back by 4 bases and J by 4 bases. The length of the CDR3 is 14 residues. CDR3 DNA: TGTGCCAGTAGTAGACAGGGATCGAGCTATGGCTACACCTTC. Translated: CASSRQGSSYGYTF.

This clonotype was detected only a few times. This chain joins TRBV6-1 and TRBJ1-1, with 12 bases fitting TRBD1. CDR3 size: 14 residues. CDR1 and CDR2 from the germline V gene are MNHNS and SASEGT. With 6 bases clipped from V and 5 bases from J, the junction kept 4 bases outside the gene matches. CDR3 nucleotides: TGTGCCAGCAGGCGGGACAGGGGGCGGACTGAAGCTTTCTTT. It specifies CASRRDRGRTEAFF.

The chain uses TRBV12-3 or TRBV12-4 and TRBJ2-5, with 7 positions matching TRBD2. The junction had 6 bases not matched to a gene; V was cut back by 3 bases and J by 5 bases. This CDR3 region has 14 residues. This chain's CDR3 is CASSLRGGVETQYF. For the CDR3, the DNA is TGTGCCAGCAGTTTGCGTGGGGGGGTTGAGACCCAGTACTTC.